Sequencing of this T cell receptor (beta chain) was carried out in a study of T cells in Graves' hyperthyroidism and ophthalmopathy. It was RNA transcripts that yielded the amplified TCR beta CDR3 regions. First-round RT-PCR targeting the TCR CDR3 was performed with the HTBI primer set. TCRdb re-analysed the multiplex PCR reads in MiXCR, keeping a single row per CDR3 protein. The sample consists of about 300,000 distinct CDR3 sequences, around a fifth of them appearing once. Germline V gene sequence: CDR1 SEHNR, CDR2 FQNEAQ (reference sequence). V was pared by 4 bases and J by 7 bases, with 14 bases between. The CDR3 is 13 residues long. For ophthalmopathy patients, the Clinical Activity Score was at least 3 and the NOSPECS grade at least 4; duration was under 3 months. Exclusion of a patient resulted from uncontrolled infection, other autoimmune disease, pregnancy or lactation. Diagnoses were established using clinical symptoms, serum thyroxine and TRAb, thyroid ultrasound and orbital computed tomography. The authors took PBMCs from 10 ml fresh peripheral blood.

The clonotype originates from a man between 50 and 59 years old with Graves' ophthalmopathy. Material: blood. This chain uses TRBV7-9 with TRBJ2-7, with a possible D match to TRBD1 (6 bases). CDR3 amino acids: CASSWSGQREQYF. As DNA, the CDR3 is TGTGCCAGCAGCTGGAGCGGACAGCGAGAGCAGTACTTC.